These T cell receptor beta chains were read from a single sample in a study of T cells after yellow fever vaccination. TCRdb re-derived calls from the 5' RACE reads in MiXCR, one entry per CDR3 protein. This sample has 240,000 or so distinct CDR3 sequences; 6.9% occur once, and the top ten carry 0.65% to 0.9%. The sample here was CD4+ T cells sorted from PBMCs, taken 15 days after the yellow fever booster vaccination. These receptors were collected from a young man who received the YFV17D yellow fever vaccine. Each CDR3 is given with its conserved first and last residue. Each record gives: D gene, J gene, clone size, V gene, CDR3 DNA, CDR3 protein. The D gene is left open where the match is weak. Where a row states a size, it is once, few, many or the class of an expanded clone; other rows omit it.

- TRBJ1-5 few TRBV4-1 TGCGCCAGCAGCCGGGACCTCTCGTCCCAGCCCCAGCATTTT CASSRDLSSQPQHF
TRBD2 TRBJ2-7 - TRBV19 TGTGCCAGTACCGATACCGGGACTAGCGGTTACGAGCAGTACTTC CASTDTGTSGYEQYF
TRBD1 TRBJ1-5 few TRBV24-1 TGTGCCACCCCCCCGGACAGGGGTAGTAGCAATCAGCCCCAGCATTTT CATPPDRGSSNQPQHF
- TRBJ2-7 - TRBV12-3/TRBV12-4 TGTGCCAGCAGTTTCCGGACCGAGATCTACGAGCAGTACTTC CASSFRTEIYEQYF
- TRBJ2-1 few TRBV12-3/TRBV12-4 TGTGCCAGCAGGGAGCGGCTTTACAATGAGCAGTTCTTC CASRERLYNEQFF
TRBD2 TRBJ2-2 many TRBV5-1 TGCGCCAGCGATTTCCCGGGAGGCTCCCCCGGGGAGCTGTTTTTT CASDFPGGSPGELFF
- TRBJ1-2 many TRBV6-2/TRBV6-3 TGTGCCAGCAGTTACTACCGGGACCGGAACTATGGCTACACCTTC CASSYYRDRNYGYTF
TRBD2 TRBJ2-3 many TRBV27 TGTGCCAGCAGTTCCCTCGGACTAGCGGAAGATACGCAGTATTTT CASSSLGLAEDTQYF
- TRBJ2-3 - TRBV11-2 TGTGACAGCAATCGGTGGGCCGGCTCGGGCACAGATACGCAGTATTTT CDSNRWAGSGTDTQYF
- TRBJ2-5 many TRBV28 TGTGCCAGCAGGGTCAGTCGAGAGACCCAGTACTTC CASRVSRETQYF
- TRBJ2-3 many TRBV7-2 TGTGCCAGCACCAAGGACACAGATACGCAGTATTTT CASTKDTDTQYF